This T cell receptor (beta chain) stems from a study of cytomegalovirus exposure and HLA in healthy donors. Study-wide background: The use of the same platform for the 130 or so validation repertoires and the 550 to 850 first-cohort repertoires was reported by a later analysis.

In regard to this clone: Its antigen is unidentified.

General study results and limits: Most TCR sequences were seen very rarely across donors, but some public TCRs occurred in many. Cytomegalovirus-associated TCR beta chains were listed, numbering roughly 150.

Sequencing used immunoSEQ multiplex PCR; TCRdb keeps in-frame clones, though not all of them. The sample comprises about 78,000 clones, less than 96% of which are singletons, and 1.6% rests with the top ten. Trimming removed 0 bases at V and 4 bases at J, with 12 bases between. This CDR3 has 15 amino acids. Germline CDR1 LNHDA, CDR2 SQIVND (reference sequence). Separate from the approximately 720-subject first cohort, the approximately 120-subject validation cohort was the one that the donors belonged to. The rearrangement uses TRBV19 and TRBJ1-2, with D unclear. Sequences were obtained from PBMCs. The origin of this receptor is a man in his late teens or twenties in good health and CMV-seropositive. CDR3: CASSIDPGRSYGYTF. The CDR3 region has the DNA TGTGCCAGTAGTATAGATCCTGGCAGATCCTATGGCTACACCTTC.